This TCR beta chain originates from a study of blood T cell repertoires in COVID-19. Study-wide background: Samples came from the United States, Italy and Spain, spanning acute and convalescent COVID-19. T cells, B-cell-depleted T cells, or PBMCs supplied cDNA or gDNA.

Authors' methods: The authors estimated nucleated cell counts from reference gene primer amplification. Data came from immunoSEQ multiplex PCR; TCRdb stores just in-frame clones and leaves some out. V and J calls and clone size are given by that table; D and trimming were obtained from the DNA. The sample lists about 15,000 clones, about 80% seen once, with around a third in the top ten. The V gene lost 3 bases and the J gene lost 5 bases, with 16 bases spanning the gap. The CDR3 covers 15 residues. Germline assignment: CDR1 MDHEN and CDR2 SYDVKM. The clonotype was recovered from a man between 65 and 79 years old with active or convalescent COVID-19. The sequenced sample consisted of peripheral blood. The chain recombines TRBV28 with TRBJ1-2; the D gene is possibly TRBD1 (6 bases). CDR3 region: CASSFAAGAFYGYTF. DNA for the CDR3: TGTGCCAGCAGTTTCGCCGCAGGGGCGTTTTATGGCTACACCTTC.